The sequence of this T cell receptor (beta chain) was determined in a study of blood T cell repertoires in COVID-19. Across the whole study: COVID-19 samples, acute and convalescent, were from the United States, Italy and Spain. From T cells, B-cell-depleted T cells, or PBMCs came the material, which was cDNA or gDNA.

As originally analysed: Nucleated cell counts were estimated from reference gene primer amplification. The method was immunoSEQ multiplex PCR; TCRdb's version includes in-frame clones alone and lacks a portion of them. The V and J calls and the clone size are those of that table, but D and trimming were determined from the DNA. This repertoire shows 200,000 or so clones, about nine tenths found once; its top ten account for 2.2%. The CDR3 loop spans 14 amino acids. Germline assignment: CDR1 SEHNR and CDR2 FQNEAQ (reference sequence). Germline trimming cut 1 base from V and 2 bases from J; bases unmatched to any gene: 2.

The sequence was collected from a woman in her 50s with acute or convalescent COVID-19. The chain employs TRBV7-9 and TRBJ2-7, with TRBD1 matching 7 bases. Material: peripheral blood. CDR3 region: CASSLGDSTYEQYF. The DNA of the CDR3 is TGTGCCAGCAGCTTAGGGGACAGTACCTACGAGCAGTACTTC.